These 19 T cell receptor beta chains originate from one sample sequenced in a study of blood T cells in healthy people across ages. Together with a sample-barcoded 5' primer, a J-beta primer mix was included in a second PCR lasting about 7 to 12 cycles. TCRdb independently ran MiXCR on the 5' RACE reads; one entry per CDR3 protein. The table lists around 1.5 million distinct CDR3 sequences, 55% to 75% of them singletons, with 5% to 7% in the top ten. The sample taken for sequencing was blood. Receptors were obtained from a man aged 18 to 35 in good health.

The chain employs TRBV14 and TRBJ2-7; 7 positions match TRBD2. The V gene's germline CDR1 is SGHDN and CDR2 FVKESK. V trimming: 1 base; J trimming: 3 bases; junction bases outside the gene matches: 6. The CDR3 extends over 15 amino acids. For the CDR3, the DNA is TGTGCCAGCAGCCAAGTCCGGGGGGAATTCTACGAGCAGTACTTC. Residues: CASSQVRGEFYEQYF.

As to this clonotype: An end of the junction does not agree with germline; a read error may underlie this. V gene TRBV4-2 combines with J gene TRBJ2-7, with D hard to call. The CDR3 has 17 residues. Per the germline V gene, CDR1 is LGHNA and CDR2 is YNFKEQ. The CDR3 loop reads CASSQATLRSDIYGQYF. The CDR3 nucleotides are TGTGCCAGCAGCCAAGCCACCCTACGCAGTGATATCTACGGGCAGTACTTC.

Here the CDR3 reads CASSYIAGMGSPLHF. The CDR3 region has the DNA TGTGCCAGCAGTTACATCGCAGGGATGGGTTCACCCCTCCACTTT. V gene TRBV6-5 combines with J gene TRBJ1-6; a possible D gene is TRBD1 (5 bases). The CDR3 consists of 15 residues. The germline gives CDR1 MNHEY, CDR2 SVGAGI. V dropped 2 bases and J dropped 9 bases, with 14 bases sitting between them.

The J gene is TRBJ2-3, the V gene TRBV6-5; D may correspond to TRBD1 or TRBD2 (5 bases each). CDR1 and CDR2 from the germline V gene are MNHEY and SVGAGI. The CDR3 has 15 residues. V was cut by 1 base and J by 3 bases, with 11 bases left in between. Here the CDR3 reads CASSYLGEGTDTQYF. CDR3 coding DNA: TGTGCCAGCAGTTACTTGGGGGAAGGTACAGATACGCAGTATTTT.

A few counts support this clonotype. The chain is built from TRBV4-1 and TRBJ2-7; the D gene is possibly TRBD1 (6 bases). Per the germline V gene, CDR1 is MGHRA and CDR2 is YSYEKL. V was shortened by 0 bases and J by 4 bases, with 16 bases between the two germline ends. The CDR3 runs 16 residues. CDR3 in amino acids: CASSQDGGQILYEQYF. The CDR3 DNA reads as TGCGCCAGCAGCCAAGATGGGGGCCAGATCTTATACGAGCAGTACTTC.

Comment on this clonotype: At one end the junction does not follow the germline gene, possibly because of a read error. The genes are TRBV20-1 and TRBJ2-7; 8 bases match TRBD2. There are 16 residues in the CDR3. In germline, CDR1 is DFQATT, CDR2 SNEGSKA (reference sequence). CDR3: CSARVTSGGSSYEQYF. In DNA, the CDR3 is TGCAGTGCCAGAGTCACTAGCGGAGGAAGCTCCTACGAGCAGTACTTC.

The chain combines TRBV10-1 with TRBJ2-1; D is unclear. Germline V gene sequence: CDR1 WNHNN, CDR2 SYGVQD (reference sequence). Trimming stripped 4 bases from V and 8 bases from J, with 15 bases between. The CDR3 is made up of 14 amino acids. CDR3 DNA: TGCGCCAGCAGTGGTCGGATTAGAGTGTATGAGCAGTTCTTC. This encodes CASSGRIRVYEQFF.

The gene calls are TRBV4-2 and TRBJ1-6; D remains unclear. The CDR3 has 15 residues. CDR1 LGHNA and CDR2 YNFKEQ come from the germline V gene. V lost 0 bases and J 2 bases, leaving 5 bases between the germline ends. The CDR3 sequence is CASSQDLAYNSPLHF. CDR3 nucleotides: TGTGCCAGCAGCCAAGACCTCGCCTATAATTCACCCCTCCACTTT.

V and J are TRBV5-6 and TRBJ2-7; 7 bases align to TRBD2. The CDR3 sequence is 15 residues long. Losses at the gene ends were 7 bases for V and 3 bases for J; bases not matched to a gene: 13. Germline V gene lookup returns CDR1 SGHDT and CDR2 YYEEEE. Written as DNA, the CDR3 is TGTGCCAGCTCTCGGACGGGGGGTTGGGGCTACGAGCAGTACTTC. Protein sequence: CASSRTGGWGYEQYF.

The chain couples TRBV5-1 to TRBJ2-5; possibly TRBD1 or TRBD2 for D (5 bases each). Deletions cut 1 base from V and 3 bases from J, with 13 bases between. This CDR3 contains 15 residues. Germline-derived CDR1 and CDR2 are SGHRS and YFSETQ. The CDR3 coding sequence is TGCGCCAGCAGCTTGCCGGGACCGAGTAAAGAGACCCAGTACTTC. Translated: CASSLPGPSKETQYF.

The rearrangement uses TRBV2 and TRBJ2-3, with D possibly matching TRBD2 (6 bases). V was cut by 8 bases and J by 3 bases, with 12 bases left in between. In germline, CDR1 is SNHLY, CDR2 FYNNEI. The CDR3 sequence is 13 residues long. In nucleotides, the CDR3 is TGTGCCAGCTGGGAGGACTTAACAGATACGCAGTATTTT. Translating gives CASWEDLTDTQYF.

This chain links TRBV6-5 with TRBJ1-1; tentative D call: TRBD1 (6 bases). CDR1 is MNHEY and CDR2 is SVGAGI in the germline V gene. Trimming cost V 1 base and J 1 base, with 7 bases left between them. CDR3 length: 14 residues. The CDR3 loop is CASSYWGQNTEAFF. The CDR3, as DNA: TGTGCCAGCAGTTACTGGGGACAGAACACTGAAGCTTTCTTT.

The chain links TRBV4-2 to TRBJ2-5, with 9 positions matching TRBD2. Germline values: CDR1 LGHNA, CDR2 YNFKEQ. Germline trimming cut 1 base from V and 2 bases from J; bases unmatched to any gene: 5. This CDR3 is 16 amino acids long. The CDR3 here is CASSQGHLAGQETQYF. CDR3 DNA: TGTGCCAGCAGCCAAGGTCACCTAGCGGGGCAAGAGACCCAGTACTTC.

This chain links TRBV6-6 with TRBJ2-1; D is undetermined. The CDR3 length is 13 residues. In germline, CDR1 is MNHNY, CDR2 SVGAGI (reference sequence). The ends were cut back, 6 bases at V and 8 bases at J, with 14 bases in the middle. Written as DNA, the CDR3 is TGTGCCAGCAGCCTAAACACAGACGATGAGCAGTTCTTC. Translating it yields CASSLNTDDEQFF.

This clonotype was detected a few times. The chain carries TRBV29-1 and TRBJ2-1; a weak D match, TRBD1 (5 bases). The germline V gene has CDR1 SQVTM and CDR2 ANQGSEA. The CDR3 contains 14 residues. The ends were cut back, 8 bases at V and 9 bases at J, with 23 bases in the middle. The CDR3, as DNA: TGCAGCACACTCCGGACACGATCGAACAGTGAGCAGTTCTTC. Encoded protein: CSTLRTRSNSEQFF.

This rearrangement joins TRBV7-8 to TRBJ2-3; TRBD2 agrees at 10 bases. Germline assignment: CDR1 SGHVS and CDR2 FQNEAQ. This CDR3 spans 17 amino acids. V lost 5 bases to trimming and J lost 2 bases; unmatched junction nucleotides: 10. The CDR3 sequence: CASSRGASGGNTDTQYF. The DNA for the CDR3 is TGTGCCAGCAGCCGGGGGGCTAGCGGGGGAAACACAGATACGCAGTATTTT.

The chain is built from TRBV2 and TRBJ2-6; D unclear. CDR3 length equals 15 residues. The V and J ends lost 1 base and 3 bases respectively, with 7 bases between them. Germline CDR1 SNHLY, CDR2 FYNNEI. The CDR3 DNA reads as TGTGCCAGCAGTGAAGGGGCCTTTGGGGCCAACGTCCTGACTTTC. This codes for CASSEGAFGANVLTF.

The genes are TRBV4-1 and TRBJ2-5; 9 nucleotides align to TRBD2. This CDR3 is 15 amino acids long. Germline lookup yields CDR1 MGHRA and CDR2 YSYEKL. V lost 0 bases to trimming and J lost 4 bases; unmatched junction nucleotides: 3. CDR3 nucleotide sequence: TGCGCCAGCAGCCAAGATGTGCGGGAGGGAGAGACCCAGTACTTC. Amino acids: CASSQDVREGETQYF.

The chain carries TRBV2 and TRBJ2-5, with a tentative D call TRBD1 (5 bases). The CDR3 sequence is 15 residues long. Germline CDR1 and CDR2: SNHLY and FYNNEI. V lost 6 bases and J lost 2, with 16 bases in between. The CDR3 nucleotides read TGTGCCAGCAGCCGAGACAGCCCACTACAAGAGACCCAGTACTTC. Residues: CASSRDSPLQETQYF.